These 16 T cell receptor beta chains were sequenced from one sample in a study of long-term antiretroviral therapy in people with HIV. This was the immunoSEQ v3.0 assay at survey level. Generated by immunoSEQ multiplex PCR, the TCRdb table keeps only in-frame clones and is missing some. This table has about 17,000 clones, approximately 89% appearing once. Sequences were derived from unsorted PBMCs, sampled 0.6 years after starting antiretroviral therapy. The receptors derive from a woman in her 40s with HIV.

The chain employs TRBV5-4 and TRBJ1-2, with D uncertain. CDR3 size: 15 residues. The germline V gene has CDR1 SGHNT and CDR2 YYREEE (reference sequence). The ends were cut back, 4 bases at V and 0 bases at J, with 13 bases in the middle. The CDR3 is CASSIPDGANYGYTF. CDR3 DNA sequence: TGTGCCAGCAGCATTCCGGACGGCGCTAACTATGGCTACACCTTC. Variable domain in full (rest from reference TRBV5-4 and TRBJ1-2): ETGVTQSPTHLIKTRGQQVTLRCSSQSGHNTVSWYQQALGQGPQFIFQYYREEENGRGNFPPRFSGLQFPNYSSELNVNALELDDSALYLCASSIPDGANYGYTFGSGTRLTVV.

This clone was counted between two and nine times. The rearrangement uses TRBV7-2 and TRBJ2-7, with TRBD2 matching 13 bases. The CDR3 is 15 residues long. V was clipped by 3 bases and J by 7 bases; unmatched bases: 6. Germline V gene data show CDR1 as SGHTA and CDR2 as FQGNSA. CDR3 DNA: TGTGCCAGCAGCTTTACTAGCGGGGGGGCATATGAGCAGTACTTC. It translates to CASSFTSGGAYEQYF.

The chain employs TRBV5-6 and TRBJ1-2; 7 nucleotides match TRBD1. The CDR3 is made up of 17 amino acids. The V gene's germline CDR1 is SGHDT and CDR2 YYEEEE. Losses at the gene ends were 4 bases for V and 2 bases for J; bases not matched to a gene: 14. CDR3 nucleotide sequence: TGTGCCAGCAGCACCGGGACAGAATTTTTGGGGAACTATGGCTACACCTTC. This translates into CASSTGTEFLGNYGYTF.

The chain is built from TRBV14 and TRBJ2-5, with TRBD1 matching 9 bases. CDR3 length equals 15 residues. The trim removed 4 bases at V and 5 bases at J, leaving 8 bases unmatched. Germline lookup yields CDR1 SGHDN and CDR2 FVKESK. The CDR3 here is CASSPTGTGRETQYF. CDR3 bases: TGTGCCAGCAGCCCGACCGGGACAGGGCGGGAGACCCAGTACTTC.

J is TRBJ2-5 and V is TRBV6-1; TRBD2 is a possible D gene (5 bases). This CDR3 is built from 14 residues. V was clipped by 7 bases and J by 4 bases, with 16 bases between them. The germline CDR1 and CDR2 sequences are MNHNS and SASEGT. CDR3 nucleotides: TGTGCCAGCACAACGGGTGGCGGGCGAGAGACCCAGTACTTC. Its protein is CASTTGGGRETQYF.

DNA of the CDR3: TGTGCCAGCAGTGAAGGACGGGATTCACCCCTCCACTTT. It is translated as CASSEGRDSPLHF. This chain uses TRBV6-1 with TRBJ1-6; D ambiguous. Germline CDR1 is MNHNS and CDR2 is SASEGT. The V end lost 1 base, the J end lost 8 bases, and 6 bases lay between the germline ends. The CDR3 extends over 13 amino acids.

The rearrangement uses TRBV5-1 and TRBJ1-2; unclear D gene. With 4 bases removed from V and 6 bases from J, the gap between germline ends came to 19 bases. The CDR3 is made up of 15 amino acids. In germline, CDR1 is SGHRS, CDR2 YFSETQ. This CDR3 reads CASSEPSGARDGYTF. CDR3 nucleotide sequence: TGCGCCAGCAGCGAACCCTCCGGTGCCCGGGATGGCTACACCTTC. The whole variable domain, remainder taken from reference TRBV5-1 and TRBJ1-2, is KAGVTQTPRYLIKTRGQQVTLSCSPISGHRSVSWYQQTPGQGLQFLFEYFSETQRNKGNFPGRFSGRQFSNSRSEMNVSTLELGDSALYLCASSEPSGARDGYTFGSGTRLTVV.

The chain is built from TRBV18 and TRBJ2-5; tentative D call: TRBD1 (5 bases). V lost 3 bases to trimming and J lost 8 bases, with 13 bases between them. CDR1 and CDR2 from the germline V gene are KGHSH and LQKENI. The length of the CDR3 is 13 residues. This CDR3 reads CASSPSKGVTQYF. CDR3 coding DNA: TGTGCCAGCTCACCCTCTAAAGGGGTAACCCAGTACTTC.

This clone showed up just once. The chain uses TRBV7-2 and TRBJ2-6; TRBD1 matches at 9 bases. V shed 2 bases and J 0 bases; nucleotides not matched to a gene: 2. The germline V gene has CDR1 SGHTA and CDR2 FQGNSA. The CDR3 loop spans 17 amino acids. The CDR3: CASSLTGGLSGANVLTF. The CDR3 DNA sequence: TGTGCCAGCAGCTTAACAGGGGGCCTCTCTGGGGCCAACGTCCTGACTTTC.

This clone showed up just once. The V gene is TRBV6-5, the J gene TRBJ2-2; 7 bases agree with TRBD2. In germline, CDR1 is MNHEY, CDR2 SVGAGI. The CDR3 has 15 residues. Trimming cost V 8 bases and J 5 bases; bases outside gene matches: 11. The CDR3, as DNA: TGTGCCAGCGAGGACTCGAGGCGGGGGACCGGGGAGCTGTTTTTT. Its protein product is CASEDSRRGTGELFF.

V gene TRBV7-2 combines with J gene TRBJ2-7; TRBD1 agrees at 9 bases. The V gene's germline CDR1 is SGHTA and CDR2 FQGNSA. CDR3 length equals 14 residues. V trimming: 5 bases; J trimming: 3 bases; junction bases outside the gene matches: 5. For the CDR3, the DNA is TGTGCCAGCAGCCAGGGACAGGGAGGCTACGAGCAGTACTTC. This sequence encodes CASSQGQGGYEQYF.

The CDR3 sequence: CASSRSDFRQETQYF. CDR3 DNA sequence: TGTGCCAGCAGCCGCTCCGACTTTCGTCAAGAGACCCAGTACTTC. The rearrangement uses TRBV11-2 and TRBJ2-5, with D uncertain. Trimming shortened V by 5 bases and J by 2 bases, and 15 bases separated the two germline ends. Germline V gives CDR1 SGHAT, CDR2 FQNNGV. The CDR3 runs 15 residues.

V and J are TRBV5-6 and TRBJ1-2, with D unresolved. This CDR3 region has 12 residues. Germline V lookup: CDR1 SGHDT, CDR2 YYEEEE. The V end lost 4 bases, the J end lost 7 bases, and 11 bases lay between the germline ends. The chain's CDR3 is CASSLTLGGYTF. The DNA of the CDR3 is TGTGCCAGCAGCCTGACATTAGGTGGCTACACCTTC.

The chain employs TRBV30 and TRBJ1-6, with a possible D match to TRBD1 (6 bases). The germline CDR1 and CDR2 sequences are GTSNPN and SVGIG (reference sequence). With 4 bases removed from V and 7 bases from J, the gap between germline ends came to 11 bases. The CDR3 has 13 amino acids. CDR3 in amino acids: CAWTPQGNSPLHF. CDR3 nucleotide sequence: TGTGCCTGGACCCCGCAGGGGAATTCACCCCTCCACTTT.

The count of this clone is one. This chain joins TRBV6-5 and TRBJ1-4; D is ambiguous. The germline V and J ends were trimmed by 8 bases and 6 bases, with 4 bases remaining between them. Per the germline V gene, CDR1 is MNHEY and CDR2 is SVGAGI. This CDR3 contains 10 residues. The CDR3 DNA reads TGTGCCAGCGGGGATGAAAAACTGTTTTTT. It translates to CASGDEKLFF.

This sequence joins TRBV5-6 and TRBJ2-1; 7 nucleotides match TRBD2. Losses at the gene ends were 2 bases for V and 4 bases for J; bases not matched to a gene: 9. The germline CDR1 and CDR2 sequences are SGHDT and YYEEEE. The CDR3 consists of 16 residues. The CDR3 is CASSFRMGGNYNEQFF. DNA for the CDR3: TGTGCCAGCAGCTTCAGGATGGGGGGGAATTACAATGAGCAGTTCTTC.